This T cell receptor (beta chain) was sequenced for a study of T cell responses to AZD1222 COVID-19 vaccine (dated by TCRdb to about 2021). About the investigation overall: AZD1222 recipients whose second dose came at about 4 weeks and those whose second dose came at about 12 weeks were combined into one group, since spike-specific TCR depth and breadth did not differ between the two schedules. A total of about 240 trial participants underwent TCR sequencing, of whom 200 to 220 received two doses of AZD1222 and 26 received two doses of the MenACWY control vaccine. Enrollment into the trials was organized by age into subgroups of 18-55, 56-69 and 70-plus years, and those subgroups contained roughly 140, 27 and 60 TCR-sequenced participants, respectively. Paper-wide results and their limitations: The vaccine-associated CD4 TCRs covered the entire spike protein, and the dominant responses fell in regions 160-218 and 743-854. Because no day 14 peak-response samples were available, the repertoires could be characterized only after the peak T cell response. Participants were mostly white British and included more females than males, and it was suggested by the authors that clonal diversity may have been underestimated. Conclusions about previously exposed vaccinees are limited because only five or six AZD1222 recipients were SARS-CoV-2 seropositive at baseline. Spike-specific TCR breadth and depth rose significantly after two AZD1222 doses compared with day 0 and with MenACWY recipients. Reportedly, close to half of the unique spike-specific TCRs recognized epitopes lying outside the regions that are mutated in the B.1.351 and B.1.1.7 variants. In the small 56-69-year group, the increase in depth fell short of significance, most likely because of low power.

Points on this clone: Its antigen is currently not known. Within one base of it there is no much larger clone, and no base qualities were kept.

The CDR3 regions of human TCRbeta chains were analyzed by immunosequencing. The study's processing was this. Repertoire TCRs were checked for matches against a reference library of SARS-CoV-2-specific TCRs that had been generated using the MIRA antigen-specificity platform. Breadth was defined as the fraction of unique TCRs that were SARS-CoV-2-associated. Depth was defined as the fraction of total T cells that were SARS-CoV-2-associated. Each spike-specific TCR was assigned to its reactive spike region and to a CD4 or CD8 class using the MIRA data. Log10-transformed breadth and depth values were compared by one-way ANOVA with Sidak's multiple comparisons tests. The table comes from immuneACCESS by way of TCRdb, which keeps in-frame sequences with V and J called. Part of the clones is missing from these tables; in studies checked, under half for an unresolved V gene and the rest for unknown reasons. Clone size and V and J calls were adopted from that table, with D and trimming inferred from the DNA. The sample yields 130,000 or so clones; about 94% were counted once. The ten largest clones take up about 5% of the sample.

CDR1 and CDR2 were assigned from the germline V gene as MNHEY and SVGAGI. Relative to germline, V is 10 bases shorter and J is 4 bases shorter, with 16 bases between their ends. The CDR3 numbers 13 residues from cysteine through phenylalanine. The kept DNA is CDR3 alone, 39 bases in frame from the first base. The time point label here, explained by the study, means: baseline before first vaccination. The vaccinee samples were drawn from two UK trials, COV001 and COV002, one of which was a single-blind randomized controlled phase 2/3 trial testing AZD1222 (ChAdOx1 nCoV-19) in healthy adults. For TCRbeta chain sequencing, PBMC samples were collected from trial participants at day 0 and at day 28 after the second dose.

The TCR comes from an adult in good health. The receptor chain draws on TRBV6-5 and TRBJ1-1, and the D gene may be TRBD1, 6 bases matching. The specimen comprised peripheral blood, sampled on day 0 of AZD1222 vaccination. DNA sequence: TGTGCCACCAAACAGGGTGGGGGCACTGAAGCTTTCTTT. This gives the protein CATKQGGGTEAFF.